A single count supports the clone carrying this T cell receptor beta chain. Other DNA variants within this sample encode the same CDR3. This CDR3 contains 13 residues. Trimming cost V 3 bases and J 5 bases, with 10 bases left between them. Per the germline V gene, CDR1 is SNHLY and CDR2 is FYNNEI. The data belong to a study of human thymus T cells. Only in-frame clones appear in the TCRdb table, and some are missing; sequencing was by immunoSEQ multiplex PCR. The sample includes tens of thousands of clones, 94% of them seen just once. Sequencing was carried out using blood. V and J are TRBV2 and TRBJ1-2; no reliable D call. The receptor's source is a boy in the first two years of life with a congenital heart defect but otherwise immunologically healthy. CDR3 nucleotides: TGTGCCAGCAGTGAGGGCGCGGGTTATGGCTACACCTTC. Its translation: CASSEGAGYGYTF.